The 9 T cell receptor beta chains listed next were all sequenced from one sample in a study of cytomegalovirus exposure and HLA in healthy donors. PCR was performed using 60 Vbeta and 13 Jbeta primers. Sequenced by immunoSEQ multiplex PCR; TCRdb stores in-frame clones only, minus some. The table records about 120,000 clones, around 81% of them present only once. What was sequenced was PBMCs. These receptor sequences come from a woman aged 25 to 39 in good health and CMV-seronegative.

This clone came up a few times. The chain uses TRBV6-5 and TRBJ1-5; D possibly corresponds to TRBD1 (6 bases). The CDR3 contains 16 residues. Germline V gene lookup returns CDR1 MNHEY and CDR2 SVGAGI. V lost 4 bases, J lost 2 bases, and 15 bases lay in between. The CDR3 protein is CASSSHRGAGNQPQHF. The CDR3 DNA reads TGTGCCAGCAGTTCCCACCGGGGGGCCGGCAATCAGCCCCAGCATTTT.

This chain links TRBV7-6 with TRBJ2-3; 14 bases fit TRBD2. Germline loops: CDR1 SGHVS, CDR2 FNYEAQ. V was clipped by 5 bases and J by 4 bases; unmatched bases: 5. The CDR3 is 16 amino acids. In DNA form, the CDR3 reads TGTGCCAGCAGCCAACCGGGACTAGCGGGAGCAGATACGCAGTATTTT. Amino acid sequence: CASSQPGLAGADTQYF. Variable domain in full (rest from reference TRBV7-6 and TRBJ2-3): GAGVSQSPRYKVTKRGQDVALRCDPISGHVSLYWYRQALGQGPEFLTYFNYEAQQDKSGLPNDRFSAERPEGSISTLTIQRTEQRDSAMYRCASSQPGLAGADTQYFGPGTRLTVL.

This clone was counted between two and nine times. This chain connects TRBV4-3 to TRBJ1-2; D is possibly TRBD1 (5 bases). The CDR3 is 15 residues long. CDR1 and CDR2 from the germline V gene are LGHNA and YSLEER. The ends were cut back, 0 bases at V and 8 bases at J, with 16 bases in the middle. CDR3 sequence reads: CASSQDRTAGEGYTF. The CDR3 DNA reads TGCGCCAGCAGCCAAGACAGGACGGCGGGGGAAGGCTACACCTTC.

V is TRBV28 and J is TRBJ2-7; 9 nucleotides match TRBD1. The V and J ends lost 5 bases and 3 bases, in that order; junction bases with no gene match: 11. The CDR3 sequence is 16 residues long. Germline lookup yields CDR1 MDHEN and CDR2 SYDVKM. In DNA, the CDR3 is TGTGCCAGCAGTCCCCGGGACAGGGAAGGGTACTACGAGCAGTACTTC. Its protein is CASSPRDREGYYEQYF.

The chain recombines TRBV6-5 with TRBJ1-5, with 10 bases aligning to TRBD1. This CDR3 spans 15 amino acids. Germline loops: CDR1 MNHEY, CDR2 SVGAGI. With 6 bases clipped from V and 0 bases from J, the junction kept 2 bases outside the gene matches. DNA of the CDR3: TGTGCCAGCAGCCGGACAGGGGGTAGCAATCAGCCCCAGCATTTT. It yields the protein CASSRTGGSNQPQHF.

Comments on this clone: One junction end disagrees with the germline gene, perhaps due to a read error. The chain is built from TRBV7-9 and TRBJ2-7; D is undetermined. The CDR3 extends over 12 amino acids. CDR1 is SEHNR, CDR2 FQNEAQ, per germline (reference sequence). CDR3 nucleotide sequence: TGTTCCAGCAGCTTAGGCGACAACGAGCAGTACTTC. Its translation is CSSSLGDNEQYF.

The chain is built from TRBV2 and TRBJ2-1; TRBD1 matches 8 bases. V shed 6 bases, J shed 9 bases, and the junction held 13 bases outside the gene matches. The CDR3 is 15 residues long. Germline CDR1 and CDR2: SNHLY and FYNNEI. CDR3 sequence (DNA): TGTGCCAGCAGGGTAGGTGGCAGGGGGCAAGGTGAGCAGTTCTTC. This gives the protein CASRVGGRGQGEQFF.

The V gene is TRBV21-1, the J gene TRBJ2-1; whether TRBD1, the table's D call, matches the DNA was not checked. TRBV21-1 is designated a pseudogene. This CDR3 contains 13 residues. CDR3 residues: CAIPGQVHNEQFF. The CDR3 DNA follows: TGTGCCATCCCGGGACAGGTCCACAATGAGCAGTTCTTC.

This clone was detected once. The V gene is TRBV20-1, the J gene TRBJ1-1; tentatively, D is TRBD1 (5 bases). The V end was cut by 5 bases, the J end by 4 bases, with 8 bases between. The CDR3 has 11 amino acids. Germline CDR1 is DFQATT and CDR2 is SNEGSKA (reference sequence). DNA for the CDR3: TGCAGTGCTGGGGGGATCACTGAAGCTTTCTTT. Encoded protein: CSAGGITEAFF.